This T cell receptor beta chain comes out of a study of blood T cell repertoires in COVID-19. Study overall: COVID-19 samples, acute and convalescent, were from the United States, Italy and Spain. T cells, B-cell-depleted T cells, or PBMCs provided the cDNA or gDNA that served as material.

Looked up from germline, CDR1 is SGHRS and CDR2 is YFSETQ. V gave up 4 bases and J gave up 6 bases; unmatched junction bases: 7. The CDR3 runs 15 residues. Per the original methods: Estimates of nucleated cell counts were drawn from the amplification of reference gene primers. Measured with immunoSEQ multiplex PCR; TCRdb has only the in-frame clones, and not every one. Clone size and the V and J calls come from that table; the DNA yielded D and trimming. The data contain about 250,000 clones, about 79% of them singletons. Sequencing was done on a sample of peripheral blood. The chain joins TRBV5-1 to TRBJ2-7; 13 bases agree with TRBD2. This sequence originates from a man older than 75 with acute or convalescent COVID-19. For the CDR3, the DNA is TGCGCCAGCAGCCCCGGACTAGCGGGAGCGAGCGAGCAGTACTTC. This codes for CASSPGLAGASEQYF.